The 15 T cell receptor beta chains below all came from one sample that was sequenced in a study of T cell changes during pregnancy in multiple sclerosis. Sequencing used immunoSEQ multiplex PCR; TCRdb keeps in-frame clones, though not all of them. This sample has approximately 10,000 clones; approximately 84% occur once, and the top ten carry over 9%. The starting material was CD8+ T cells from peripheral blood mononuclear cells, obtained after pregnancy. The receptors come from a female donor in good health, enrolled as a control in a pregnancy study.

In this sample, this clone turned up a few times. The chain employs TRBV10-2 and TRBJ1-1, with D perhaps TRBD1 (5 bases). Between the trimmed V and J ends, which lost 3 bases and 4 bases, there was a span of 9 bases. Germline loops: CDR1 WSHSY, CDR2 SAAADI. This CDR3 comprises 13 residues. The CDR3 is CASSDQGITEAFF. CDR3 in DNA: TGCGCCAGCAGTGACCAGGGCATCACTGAAGCTTTCTTT.

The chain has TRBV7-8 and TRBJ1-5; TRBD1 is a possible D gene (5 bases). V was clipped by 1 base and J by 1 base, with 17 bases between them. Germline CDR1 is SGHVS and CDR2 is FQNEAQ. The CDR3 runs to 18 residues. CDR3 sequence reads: CASSLGFGAPPSNQPQHF. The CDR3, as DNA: TGTGCCAGCAGCTTAGGATTTGGGGCCCCTCCCAGCAATCAGCCCCAGCATTTT.

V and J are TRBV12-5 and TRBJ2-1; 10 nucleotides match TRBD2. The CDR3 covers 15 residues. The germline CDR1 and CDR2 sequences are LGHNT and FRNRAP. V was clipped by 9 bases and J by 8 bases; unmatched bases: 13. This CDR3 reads CARGVDSGRLDEQFF. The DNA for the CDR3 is TGTGCTAGGGGGGTGGATAGCGGGAGGCTCGATGAGCAGTTCTTC.

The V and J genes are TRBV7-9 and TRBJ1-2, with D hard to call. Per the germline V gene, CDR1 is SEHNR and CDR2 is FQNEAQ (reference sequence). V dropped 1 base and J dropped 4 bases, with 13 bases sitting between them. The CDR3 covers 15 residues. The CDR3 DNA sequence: TGTGCCAGCAGCTTAGGATCCGAAGGGAGCTATGGCTACACCTTC. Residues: CASSLGSEGSYGYTF.

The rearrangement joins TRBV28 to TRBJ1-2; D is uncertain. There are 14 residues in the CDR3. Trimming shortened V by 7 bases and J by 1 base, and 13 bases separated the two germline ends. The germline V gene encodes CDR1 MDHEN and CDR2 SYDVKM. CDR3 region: CASIGSVFNYGYTF. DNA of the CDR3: TGTGCCAGCATAGGCAGCGTTTTTAACTATGGCTACACCTTC.

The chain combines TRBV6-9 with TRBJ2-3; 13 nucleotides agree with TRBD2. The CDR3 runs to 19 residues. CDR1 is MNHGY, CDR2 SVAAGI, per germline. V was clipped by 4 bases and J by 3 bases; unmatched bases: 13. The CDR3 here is CASSWGLLAGGYWTDTQYF. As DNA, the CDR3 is TGTGCCAGCAGTTGGGGGTTACTAGCGGGAGGGTATTGGACAGATACGCAGTATTTT.

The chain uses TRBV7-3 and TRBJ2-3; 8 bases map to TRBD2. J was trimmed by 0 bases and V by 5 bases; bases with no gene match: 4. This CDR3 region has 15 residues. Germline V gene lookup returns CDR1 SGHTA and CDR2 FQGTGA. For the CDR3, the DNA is TGTGCCAGCAGCCGACTAGCGTCGAGCACAGATACGCAGTATTTT. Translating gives CASSRLASSTDTQYF.

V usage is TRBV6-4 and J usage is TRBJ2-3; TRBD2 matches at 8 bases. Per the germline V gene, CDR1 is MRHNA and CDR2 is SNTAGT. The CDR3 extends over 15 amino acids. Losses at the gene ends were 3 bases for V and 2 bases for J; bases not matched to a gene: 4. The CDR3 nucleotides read TGTGCCAGCAGTGAAAGTAGCGGGAACACAGATACGCAGTATTTT. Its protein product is CASSESSGNTDTQYF.

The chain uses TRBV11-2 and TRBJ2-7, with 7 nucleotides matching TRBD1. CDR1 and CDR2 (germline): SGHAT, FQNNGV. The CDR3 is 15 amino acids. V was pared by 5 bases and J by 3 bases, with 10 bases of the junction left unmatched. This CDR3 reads CASSPTWDRNYEQYF. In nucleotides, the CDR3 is TGTGCCAGCAGCCCCACCTGGGACAGAAACTACGAGCAGTACTTC.

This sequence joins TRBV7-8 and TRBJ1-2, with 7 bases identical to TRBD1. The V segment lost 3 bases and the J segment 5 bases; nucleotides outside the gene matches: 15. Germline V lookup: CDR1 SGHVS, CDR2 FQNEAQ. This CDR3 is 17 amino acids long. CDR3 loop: CASSFYRGPAPEYGYTF. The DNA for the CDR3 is TGTGCCAGCAGCTTCTACAGGGGCCCCGCCCCAGAATATGGCTACACCTTC.

The CDR3 bases are TGTGCCAGCAGCTTAGCAAGCGGGAGGTTCCCCTCCTACAATGAGCAGTTCTTC. Protein sequence: CASSLASGRFPSYNEQFF. The J gene is TRBJ2-1, the V gene TRBV7-6; 9 bases match TRBD2. The V gene end was trimmed by 0 bases and the J gene end by 0 bases; junction bases not matched to a gene: 6. The CDR3 length is 18 residues. CDR1 and CDR2 from the germline V gene are SGHVS and FNYEAQ.

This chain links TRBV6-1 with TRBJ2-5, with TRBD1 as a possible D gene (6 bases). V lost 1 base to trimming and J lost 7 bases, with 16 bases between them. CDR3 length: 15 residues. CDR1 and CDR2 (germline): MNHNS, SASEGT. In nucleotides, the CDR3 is TGTGCCAGCAGTGAAGTAACAGGGTCGGTGGCGACCCAGTACTTC. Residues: CASSEVTGSVATQYF.

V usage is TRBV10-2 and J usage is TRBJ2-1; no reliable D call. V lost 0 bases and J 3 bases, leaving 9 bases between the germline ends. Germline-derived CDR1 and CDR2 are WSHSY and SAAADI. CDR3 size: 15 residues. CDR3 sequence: CASSESGVGYNEQFF. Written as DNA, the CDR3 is TGCGCCAGCAGTGAGTCTGGAGTGGGCTACAATGAGCAGTTCTTC.

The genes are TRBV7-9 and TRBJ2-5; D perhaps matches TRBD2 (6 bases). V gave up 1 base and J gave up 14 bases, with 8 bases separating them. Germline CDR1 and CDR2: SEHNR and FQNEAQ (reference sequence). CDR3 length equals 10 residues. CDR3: CASSLGGLYF. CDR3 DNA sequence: TGTGCCAGCAGCTTAGGGGGACTTTACTTC. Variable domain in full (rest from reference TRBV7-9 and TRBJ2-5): DTGVSQNPRHKITKRGQNVTFRCDPISEHNRLYWYRQTLGQGPEFLTYFQNEAQLEKSRLLSDRFSAERPKGSFSTLEIQRTEQGDSAMYLCASSLGGLYFGPGTRLLVL.

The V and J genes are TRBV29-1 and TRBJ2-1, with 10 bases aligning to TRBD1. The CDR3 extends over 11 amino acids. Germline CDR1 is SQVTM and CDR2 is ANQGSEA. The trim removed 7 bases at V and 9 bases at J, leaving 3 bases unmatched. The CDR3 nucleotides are TGCAGCGGAGGACAGGGGGGTGAGCAGTTCTTC. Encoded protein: CSGGQGGEQFF.